This T cell receptor (beta chain) was recovered during a study of T-cell reconstitution after alpha-beta-depleted transplantation in children. Study results and caveats: Newly produced T cells mostly provided counts and TCRbeta diversity after one year, as hyperexpanded clones declined. There were reportedly several hundred expanded graft clones from which alpha-beta T cells came about two months after transplant. Some patients showed high day-60 TCRbeta diversity, which derived from surviving recipient T cells and thymic progenitors.

A library of TCRbeta sequences, prepared with unique molecular identifiers, was generated. TCRdb redid the calling of the PCR reads with MiXCR, one entry per CDR3 protein. Of 900,000 or so distinct CDR3 sequences in the sample, roughly 16% were seen once. Germline loops: CDR1 MDHEN, CDR2 SYDVKM. The CDR3 covers 14 residues. V was clipped by 10 bases and J by 1 base, with 15 bases between them. A note on this clonotype: Its target is unknown.

The receptor's source is a male patient between 10 and 17 years old who had a stem cell transplant for acute lymphoblastic leukemia, so the T cells may come from the graft donor. The starting material was PBMCs, mostly from graft donor cells, obtained 360 days after TCRalphabeta/CD19-depleted stem cell transplant. The chain couples TRBV28 to TRBJ2-3; weak D call: TRBD1 (5 bases). The CDR3 sequence: CATQPLGRTDTQYF. The CDR3 DNA follows: TGTGCCACCCAGCCCCTGGGGCGCACAGATACGCAGTATTTT. The complete variable domain, with remaining parts taken from reference TRBV28 and TRBJ2-3, reads DVKVTQSSRYLVKRTGEKVFLECVQDMDHENMFWYRQDPGLGLRLIYFSYDVKMKEKGDIPEGYSVSREKKERFSLILESASTNQTSMYLCATQPLGRTDTQYFGPGTRLTVL.